What follows describes a single T cell receptor beta chain. This entry belongs to a study of blood T cell repertoires in COVID-19. Across the whole study: Some COVID-19 samples were acute and others convalescent; all came from the United States, Italy and Spain. T cells, B-cell-depleted T cells, or PBMCs supplied cDNA or gDNA.

As originally analysed: Cell counts per sample came from amplifying reference gene primers. Some clones are missing from TCRdb's copy, which holds only in-frame ones; the method was immunoSEQ multiplex PCR. Clonal size and the V and J genes are those of that table, whereas D and trimming came from the DNA. The sample records 280,000 or so clones, 85% to 90% being singletons. The length of the CDR3 is 14 residues. With V trimmed by 4 bases and J by 5 bases, 6 bases remained unmatched. Per germline, CDR1 SGHTA and CDR2 FQGNSA. The chain is built from TRBV7-2 and TRBJ2-5, with 8 bases aligning to TRBD1. What was sequenced was peripheral blood. This TCR derives from a human donor in a cohort sampled during active COVID-19. The CDR3 bases are TGTGCCAGCAGCTCGCAGGGGGCGAGGGAGACCCAGTACTTC. Residues: CASSSQGARETQYF.